The present T cell receptor beta chain was sequenced within a study of blood T cell repertoires in COVID-19. Study at large: T cells, B-cell-depleted T cells, or PBMCs supplied cDNA or gDNA.

Cohort assignment relied on participant-reported clinical history. This clone was detected many times. This CDR3 has 15 amino acids. Germline V gene sequence: CDR1 SGDLS, CDR2 YYNGEE. Trimming removed 4 bases from V and 2 bases from J, with 14 bases in between. Original processing notes: Amplification of reference gene primers was used by the study to estimate nucleated cell counts. Libraries were prepared by immunoSEQ multiplex PCR; TCRdb keeps only in-frame clonotypes and omits some of them. V, J and clone size were drawn from that table, and D and trimming were deduced from the DNA. The sample shows about 140,000 clones, about 75% of them seen only once.

The chain is built from TRBV9 and TRBJ2-3; no clear D gene. The source is a woman aged 50 to 65 who had recovered from COVID-19. Input material: PBMCs or T cells enriched from blood (not recorded which). The CDR3 sequence: CASSSTVKTTDTQYF. In nucleotides, the CDR3 is TGTGCCAGCAGCTCTACAGTGAAGACCACAGATACGCAGTATTTT.